The 31 T cell receptor beta chains reported below all come from one sample, sequenced in a study of blood T cell repertoires in COVID-19. Measured with immunoSEQ multiplex PCR; TCRdb has only the in-frame clones, and not every one. The sample records about 140,000 clones, just under 90% being singletons. Material: peripheral blood. These receptors came from an elderly woman with acute or convalescent COVID-19.

The chain has TRBV4-1 and TRBJ1-5; possible D gene TRBD1, 6 bases. Germline CDR1 MGHRA, CDR2 YSYEKL. CDR3 length equals 17 residues. V was trimmed by 2 bases and J by 0 bases, leaving 14 bases between them. The CDR3 protein is CASSQPSQGNSNQPQHF. The CDR3 DNA reads TGCGCCAGCAGCCAACCCTCACAGGGAAATAGCAATCAGCCCCAGCATTTT.

The chain carries TRBV7-9 and TRBJ2-7; D is unclear. In germline, CDR1 is SEHNR, CDR2 FQNEAQ (reference sequence). The V gene lost 5 bases and the J gene lost 6 bases, with 8 bases spanning the gap. The CDR3 runs to 11 residues. CDR3 amino acids: CASSLFLEQYF. The CDR3 nucleotides read TGTGCCAGCAGCCTTTTTCTCGAGCAGTACTTC.

This chain connects TRBV27 to TRBJ1-2, with 7 bases that match TRBD1. V lost 5 bases, J lost 3 bases, and 3 bases stayed unmatched. This CDR3 has 13 amino acids. Germline V gives CDR1 MNHEY, CDR2 SMNVEV (reference sequence). CDR3 region: CASSRQGYYGYTF. The DNA of the CDR3 is TGTGCCAGCAGTCGACAGGGCTACTATGGCTACACCTTC.

The chain links TRBV19 to TRBJ2-7; TRBD1 agrees at 8 bases. Per the germline V gene, CDR1 is LNHDA and CDR2 is SQIVND (reference sequence). This CDR3 is 12 amino acids long. V trimming: 7 bases; J trimming: 3 bases; junction bases outside the gene matches: 2. The DNA for the CDR3 is TGTGCCAGTACGGACAGGGACTACGAGCAGTACTTC. This sequence encodes CASTDRDYEQYF.

The chain recombines TRBV9 with TRBJ2-2, with TRBD2 matching over 8 bases. V shed 4 bases, J shed 1 base, and the junction held 6 bases outside the gene matches. The CDR3 is 16 residues long. The germline CDR1 and CDR2 sequences are SGDLS and YYNGEE. CDR3 sequence reads: CASSRAGAMNTGELFF. The CDR3 DNA follows: TGTGCCAGCAGCCGAGCGGGGGCCATGAACACCGGGGAGCTGTTTTTT.

The chain carries TRBV4-3 and TRBJ2-1; 10 bases map to TRBD1. The CDR3 is made up of 14 amino acids. J was trimmed by 5 bases and V by 3 bases; bases with no gene match: 1. The V gene's germline CDR1 is LGHNA and CDR2 YSLEER. CDR3 nucleotide sequence: TGCGCCAGCAGCCAGGGACAGGGGAACAATGAGCAGTTCTTC. Protein product: CASSQGQGNNEQFF.

This clone showed up just once. The chain is built from TRBV6-5 and TRBJ2-5; 7 nucleotides line up with TRBD1. CDR3 length equals 14 residues. V lost 6 bases and J lost 3; bases outside the gene matches: 7. Germline loops: CDR1 MNHEY, CDR2 SVGAGI. The CDR3, as DNA: TGTGCCAGCAGCTTTCCGGGACAGAAAGAGACCCAGTACTTC. Translated, it gives CASSFPGQKETQYF.

The J gene is TRBJ1-2, the V gene TRBV5-6; perhaps TRBD1 as D (6 bases). Germline CDR1 SGHDT, CDR2 YYEEEE. This CDR3 spans 14 amino acids. V was shortened by 1 base and J by 6 bases, with 13 bases between the two germline ends. The CDR3 nucleotides are TGTGCCAGCAGCTTGTTCGGGGGGCATAATGGCTACACCTTC. Its translation: CASSLFGGHNGYTF.

The chain links TRBV5-1 to TRBJ2-7, with 9 bases fitting TRBD1. There are 15 residues in the CDR3. After removal of 3 bases from V and 3 bases from J, the junction contained 7 bases not matched to a gene. CDR1 and CDR2 from the germline V gene are SGHRS and YFSETQ. CDR3 sequence reads: CASSWAGQGIYEQYF. The CDR3 DNA reads as TGCGCCAGCAGCTGGGCGGGACAGGGTATCTACGAGCAGTACTTC. Full variable domain (outside the CDR3, taken from reference TRBV5-1 and TRBJ2-7): KAGVTQTPRYLIKTRGQQVTLSCSPISGHRSVSWYQQTPGQGLQFLFEYFSETQRNKGNFPGRFSGRQFSNSRSEMNVSTLELGDSALYLCASSWAGQGIYEQYFGPGTRLTVT.

The chain employs TRBV4-1 and TRBJ2-3; 11 bases are a match to TRBD2. The length of the CDR3 is 15 residues. V was clipped by 3 bases and J by 5 bases; unmatched bases: 4. Germline V CDR1 and CDR2: MGHRA, YSYEKL. Written as DNA, the CDR3 is TGCGCCAGCAGCCACGGGACTAGCGGTTTAGATACGCAGTATTTT. It encodes CASSHGTSGLDTQYF.

This chain connects TRBV3-1 (or the pseudogene TRBV3-2) to TRBJ1-2; TRBD1 matches 9 bases. Germline CDR1 reads LGHDT; CDR2 reads YNNKEL (reference sequence). The CDR3 is made up of 15 amino acids. The V segment lost 1 base and the J segment 6 bases; nucleotides outside the gene matches: 6. CDR3 residues: CASSQGTGAIDGYTF. DNA for the CDR3: TGTGCCAGCAGCCAAGGGACAGGGGCTATCGATGGCTACACCTTC.

V gene TRBV7-8 combines with J gene TRBJ2-1, with 11 bases aligning to TRBD2. CDR1 and CDR2 (germline): SGHVS, FQNEAQ. Trimming took 5 bases from V and 5 from J; bases not matched to a gene: 17. The CDR3 is 19 amino acids. This chain's CDR3 is CASSPYLPGLAGGNNEQFF. In nucleotides, the CDR3 is TGTGCCAGCAGCCCCTACCTTCCTGGACTAGCGGGTGGCAACAATGAGCAGTTCTTC. Full variable domain (missing parts from reference TRBV7-8 and TRBJ2-1): GAGVSQSPRYKVAKRGQDVALRCDPISGHVSLFWYQQALGQGPEFLTYFQNEAQLDKSGLPSDRFFAERPEGSVSTLKIQRTQQEDSAVYLCASSPYLPGLAGGNNEQFFGPGTRLTVL.

The chain links TRBV10-1 to TRBJ2-7; possible D gene TRBD1, 6 bases. CDR3 length equals 14 residues. The V gene lost 9 bases and the J gene lost 0 bases, with 15 bases spanning the gap. CDR1 is WNHNN, CDR2 SYGVQD, per germline (reference sequence). CDR3 loop: CARITTGSSYEQYF. CDR3 coding DNA: TGCGCCAGAATTACTACAGGGAGCTCCTACGAGCAGTACTTC.

This chain's CDR3 is CASSFLQETQYF. In DNA, the CDR3 is TGCGCCAGCAGCTTCCTCCAAGAGACCCAGTACTTC. V and J are TRBV5-1 and TRBJ2-5, with D unresolved. The CDR3 totals 12 residues. Germline V CDR1 and CDR2: SGHRS, YFSETQ. Trimming stripped 2 bases from V and 1 base from J, with 3 bases between.

The genes are TRBV2 and TRBJ1-3; no clear D. In germline, CDR1 is SNHLY, CDR2 FYNNEI. The ends were cut back, 7 bases at V and 1 base at J, with 14 bases in the middle. This CDR3 region has 15 residues. This CDR3 is CASNAGTVSGNTIYF. In nucleotides, the CDR3 is TGTGCCAGCAATGCGGGAACAGTATCTGGAAACACCATATATTTT.

V and J are TRBV5-4 and TRBJ1-5; D is perhaps TRBD1 (5 bases). The germline V gene has CDR1 SGHNT and CDR2 YYREEE (reference sequence). This CDR3 is built from 13 residues. Trimming took 4 bases from V and 4 from J, leaving 9 bases between them. In DNA, the CDR3 is TGTGCCAGCAGCCCCGACAGAAATCAGCCCCAGCATTTT. The encoded protein is CASSPDRNQPQHF.

This sequence joins TRBV5-1 and TRBJ2-7, with 12 bases fitting TRBD1. The CDR3 runs 19 residues. With V trimmed by 2 bases and J by 4 bases, 16 bases remained unmatched. Germline V CDR1 and CDR2: SGHRS, YFSETQ. The CDR3 loop is CASSFVKGGTGGDSYEQYF. DNA of the CDR3: TGCGCCAGCAGCTTTGTGAAGGGAGGGACAGGGGGCGATTCTTACGAGCAGTACTTC.

J is TRBJ2-1 and V is TRBV11-3; 10 positions match TRBD2. CDR3 size: 15 residues. J gave up 7 bases and V 6 bases, and 9 bases lay outside the gene matches. CDR1 and CDR2 from the germline V gene are SGHNT and YENEEA. CDR3 nucleotide sequence: TGTGCCAGCAGTCGGACTAGCGGTGCCGGTAATGAGCAGTTCTTC. This codes for CASSRTSGAGNEQFF.

V is TRBV5-6 and J is TRBJ2-5, with 9 bases that match TRBD1. CDR1 and CDR2 (germline): SGHDT, YYEEEE. Germline trimming cut 4 bases from V and 7 bases from J; bases unmatched to any gene: 8. The CDR3 contains 14 residues. The CDR3 DNA is TGTGCCAGCAGCGCAACAGGGGGCAAGGGGACCCAGTACTTC. Amino acid sequence: CASSATGGKGTQYF.

This rearrangement joins TRBV10-3 to TRBJ2-1, with 10 bases lining up with TRBD1. CDR1 is ENHRY, CDR2 SYGVKD, per germline. V lost 10 bases and J lost 0; bases outside the gene matches: 6. The CDR3 is 15 residues long. The CDR3 region is CATGTGDGSYNEQFF. CDR3 coding DNA: TGTGCCACCGGGACAGGGGACGGCTCCTACAATGAGCAGTTCTTC.

CDR3 loop: CASSQDLLGALLHF. Here the CDR3 DNA reads TGTGCCAGCAGCCAAGATCTGTTGGGAGCACTCCTCCACTTT. The chain carries TRBV3-1 (or the pseudogene TRBV3-2) and TRBJ1-6; unclear D gene. The CDR3 runs 14 residues. Germline V gives CDR1 LGHDT, CDR2 YNNKEL (reference sequence). V lost 0 bases and J lost 15, with 15 bases in between.

This CDR3 reads CASSPGIITEAFF. In DNA form, the CDR3 reads TGTGCCAGCAGCCCCGGGATAATCACTGAAGCTTTCTTT. The chain recombines TRBV9 with TRBJ1-1; D remains unclear. Trimming took off 4 bases at V and 4 bases at J, with 11 bases between the two ends. CDR1 is SGDLS, CDR2 YYNGEE, per germline. CDR3 length equals 13 residues.

This sequence joins TRBV19 and TRBJ2-7; 7 nucleotides line up with TRBD1. CDR3 size: 16 residues. The germline V gene has CDR1 LNHDA and CDR2 SQIVND (reference sequence). With 5 bases clipped from V and 1 base from J, the junction kept 11 bases outside the gene matches. Written as DNA, the CDR3 is TGTGCCAGTAGTTTCTCCGGGACAGACTTTTCCTACGAGCAGTACTTC. Residues: CASSFSGTDFSYEQYF.

J is TRBJ1-3 and V is TRBV3-1 (or the pseudogene TRBV3-2), with D possibly being TRBD1 (5 bases). CDR1 is LGHDT, CDR2 YNNKEL, per germline (reference sequence). The CDR3 sequence is 20 residues long. With 4 bases removed from V and 2 bases from J, the gap between germline ends came to 27 bases. CDR3: CASSRGFPHGGERAGNTIYF. DNA of the CDR3: TGTGCCAGCAGCCGAGGGTTCCCTCACGGGGGAGAAAGAGCTGGAAACACCATATATTTT.

In its sample, this clone was seen once. The chain couples TRBV18 to TRBJ1-2, with 7 bases aligning to TRBD1. Germline V gene lookup returns CDR1 KGHSH and CDR2 LQKENI. V lost 2 bases and J lost 3; bases outside the gene matches: 9. This CDR3 has 16 amino acids. The CDR3 sequence is CASSPELGQEYYGYTF. The DNA of the CDR3 is TGTGCCAGCTCACCAGAACTCGGACAGGAATACTATGGCTACACCTTC.

The chain is built from TRBV6-1 and TRBJ2-7; no firm D call. V was pared by 5 bases and J by 2 bases, with 10 bases between. This CDR3 region has 13 residues. The germline V gene has CDR1 MNHNS and CDR2 SASEGT. The DNA for the CDR3 is TGTGCCAGCAGTTCCGTGGAGACCTACGAGCAGTACTTC. This encodes CASSSVETYEQYF.

The rearrangement links TRBV5-1 to TRBJ2-5, with D possibly being TRBD1 (5 bases). The V gene lost 4 bases and the J gene lost 5 bases, with 18 bases spanning the gap. CDR1 is SGHRS and CDR2 is YFSETQ in the germline V gene. The CDR3 is 15 amino acids. DNA for the CDR3: TGCGCCAGCAGCGGTGGGGTCAGGGTCAGGGAGACCCAGTACTTC. Translating gives CASSGGVRVRETQYF. Full variable domain (remainder filled in from reference TRBV5-1 and TRBJ2-5): KAGVTQTPRYLIKTRGQQVTLSCSPISGHRSVSWYQQTPGQGLQFLFEYFSETQRNKGNFPGRFSGRQFSNSRSEMNVSTLELGDSALYLCASSGGVRVRETQYFGPGTRLLVL.

V and J are TRBV2 and TRBJ2-2; D call uncertain. The V gene lost 0 bases and the J gene lost 3 bases, with 8 bases spanning the gap. The length of the CDR3 is 15 residues. CDR1 SNHLY and CDR2 FYNNEI come from the germline V gene. The CDR3 DNA reads as TGTGCCAGCAGTGAAGCGCTAGGAGACACCGGGGAGCTGTTTTTT. Translation gives CASSEALGDTGELFF. Full variable domain (rest looked up from reference TRBV2 and TRBJ2-2): EPEVTQTPSHQVTQMGQEVILRCVPISNHLYFYWYRQILGQKVEFLVSFYNNEISEKSEIFDDQFSVERPDGSNFTLKIRSTKLEDSAMYFCASSEALGDTGELFFGEGSRLTVL.

CDR3 DNA sequence: TGTGCCAGCACCTACTCACCGGCAGGCCATGGCTACACCTTC. Translated, it gives CASTYSPAGHGYTF. The V and J genes are TRBV6-2 or TRBV6-3 and TRBJ1-2; D ambiguous. The CDR3 covers 14 residues. Germline V gene lookup returns CDR1 MNHEY and CDR2 SVGEGT. Trimming shortened V by 7 bases and J by 6 bases, and 18 bases separated the two germline ends.

This chain joins TRBV19 and TRBJ2-3; D may be TRBD1 (5 bases). The length of the CDR3 is 15 residues. In germline, CDR1 is LNHDA, CDR2 SQIVND (reference sequence). The V end was cut by 4 bases, the J end by 0 bases, with 11 bases between. The CDR3 DNA is TGTGCCAGTAGTAAACAGGTTTTTAGCACAGATACGCAGTATTTT. This sequence encodes CASSKQVFSTDTQYF.

This clone occurred a few times. The chain has TRBV5-1 and TRBJ2-5, with D tentatively TRBD2 (5 bases). Germline V gene sequence: CDR1 SGHRS, CDR2 YFSETQ. This CDR3 is built from 13 residues. V was cut by 5 bases and J by 2 bases, with 10 bases left in between. The DNA of the CDR3 is TGCGCCAGCAGACTAGGGATTCAAGAGACCCAGTACTTC. Translation: CASRLGIQETQYF.